Listed below are T cell receptor beta chains from one sample, sequenced in a study of early T cells in non-severe SARS-CoV-2 infection. One entry per CDR3 protein, called by TCRdb with MiXCR from the 5' RACE reads. The data show over 90,000 distinct CDR3 sequences, with around 14% seen just once and 6.2% held by the top ten. Sequencing was done on a sample of whole blood. The receptors originated from an adult who was a healthcare worker with PCR-confirmed SARS-CoV-2 infection or an uninfected control (not recorded which). The CDR3 runs from the conserved cysteine through the conserved F or W. A D gene is named only where the DNA matches it firmly. Clone size is stated in some rows and not others, as once, few, many or a class when expanded.

clone_size | j_call | v_call | d_call | cdr3_nt | cdr3_aa
many | TRBJ2-1 | TRBV7-6 | NA | TGTGCCAGCAGCTTAGGCCCCGGGCCCTACAATGAGCAGTTCTTC | CASSLGPGPYNEQFF
few | TRBJ2-3 | TRBV12-3/TRBV12-4 | NA | TGTGCCAGCAGTTTTAGTCGCGATACGCAGTATTTT | CASSFSRDTQYF
NA | TRBJ2-1 | TRBV11-2 | NA | TGTGCCAGCAGCCCTAGCTTTATCAAGGATGAGCAGTTCTTC | CASSPSFIKDEQFF
NA | TRBJ2-3 | TRBV7-2 | NA | TGTGCCAGCAGCTTAGGCCAACCCGTAGATACGCAGTATTTT | CASSLGQPVDTQYF
NA | TRBJ1-4 | TRBV7-6 | NA | TGTGCCAGCAGCTTAACCTGGGGGACTAATGAAAAACTGTTTTTT | CASSLTWGTNEKLFF
NA | TRBJ1-1 | TRBV7-9 | NA | TGTGCCAGCAACCAGAACACTGAAGCTTTCTTT | CASNQNTEAFF
many | TRBJ1-5 | TRBV3-1 | NA | TGTGCCAGCAGCCAAGGACAGGCCTATAGCAATCAGCCCCAGCATTTT | CASSQGQAYSNQPQHF
NA | TRBJ2-2 | TRBV10-2 | NA | TGCGCCAGCTCCACCAGGCAACGACTCGCCGGGGAGCTGTTTTTT | CASSTRQRLAGELFF
NA | TRBJ2-7 | TRBV7-2 | TRBD2 | TGTGCCAGCAGCCCCACCGGACTAGCGGATTACTACGAGCAGTACTTC | CASSPTGLADYYEQYF
NA | TRBJ2-7 | TRBV6-6 | TRBD2 | TGTGCCGGCAGCTCGGGACTAGCGAACCCCTACGAGCAGTACTTC | CAGSSGLANPYEQYF
NA | TRBJ2-1 | TRBV19 | TRBD1 | TGTGCCAGTACTTATGGGACAGGGCTCTACAATGAGCAGTTCTTC | CASTYGTGLYNEQFF
many | TRBJ2-1 | TRBV4-1 | NA | TGCGCCAGCAGCCGAAAAAGGGGGAATGAGCAGTTCTTC | CASSRKRGNEQFF
few | TRBJ2-3 | TRBV12-3/TRBV12-4 | TRBD1 | TGTGCCAGCAGTTTAGCCCCCCCCGGACAGGGAAGAACGGATACGCAGTATTTT | CASSLAPPGQGRTDTQYF
NA | TRBJ2-7 | TRBV18 | TRBD1 | TGTGCCAGCTCACCCTCCTCCGGGACAGGACCCTCCGAGCAGTACTTC | CASSPSSGTGPSEQYF
many | TRBJ2-3 | TRBV12-3/TRBV12-4 | NA | TGTGCCAGCAGTTTGCTTGCGGGCTCTAGCACAGATACGCAGTATTTT | CASSLLAGSSTDTQYF
few | TRBJ2-7 | TRBV27 | TRBD2 | TGTGCCAGCAGTTTAGCTGCGGGGGGGGAGTACGAGCAGTACTTC | CASSLAAGGEYEQYF
NA | TRBJ1-2 | TRBV7-2 | NA | TGTGCCAGCAGTAAAAATAACTATGGCTACACCTTC | CASSKNNYGYTF
few | TRBJ2-3 | TRBV5-1 | NA | TGCGCCAGCAGCTTGGACGGGGGCGAAGATACGCAGTATTTT | CASSLDGGEDTQYF
NA | TRBJ2-1 | TRBV20-1 | TRBD2 | TGCAGTGCTAGTGGGCTAGCGGGAGGGAATGAGCAGTTCTTC | CSASGLAGGNEQFF
NA | TRBJ2-7 | TRBV3-1 | NA | TGTGCCAGCAGCGGGGAACAGGGTGCCTACGAGCAGTACTTC | CASSGEQGAYEQYF
few | TRBJ2-3 | TRBV11-2 | TRBD2 | TGTGCCAGCAGCTTCCCTAGCGGGATCAGGACAGATACGCAGTATTTT | CASSFPSGIRTDTQYF
NA | TRBJ1-1 | TRBV6-5 | TRBD1 | TGTGCCACCCGCTTCGGACAGGGGGGCCATGAAGCTTTCTTT | CATRFGQGGHEAFF
few | TRBJ2-1 | TRBV20-1 | NA | TGCAGTGCTAGTTCTGGACTATCCTACAATGAGCAGTTCTTC | CSASSGLSYNEQFF
few | TRBJ1-1 | TRBV25-1 | NA | TGTGCCAGCAGTGAAGGGACAGAAGCTTTCTTT | CASSEGTEAFF
many | TRBJ2-7 | TRBV6-1 | NA | TGTGCCAGCAGTGAAAGGGGCTACGAGCAGTACTTC | CASSERGYEQYF
many | TRBJ2-1 | TRBV7-8 | TRBD1 | TGTGCCAGCAGCCCGACAGGGGGCCTACACAATGAGCAGTTCTTC | CASSPTGGLHNEQFF
NA | TRBJ2-1 | TRBV20-1 | TRBD2 | TGCAGTGCTAGATATCGCGGGAGGGCCTCGGGGGAGCAGTTCTTC | CSARYRGRASGEQFF
many | TRBJ1-5 | TRBV6-5 | NA | TGTGCCAGCAGCCAGCGGAACCAGCCCCAGCATTTT | CASSQRNQPQHF
few | TRBJ2-3 | TRBV5-1 | NA | TGCGCCAGCAGCTTAACAAGACTAGACGGGGCGTATTTT | CASSLTRLDGAYF
few | TRBJ1-2 | TRBV21-1 | NA | TGTGCCAGCAGACAGAACTATGGCTACACCTTC | CASRQNYGYTF
many | TRBJ1-1 | TRBV5-4 | NA | TGTGCCAGCAGCGTCTTATTGTCCACTAGGACTGAAGCTTTCTTT | CASSVLLSTRTEAFF
NA | TRBJ1-5 | TRBV20-1 | TRBD1 | TGCAGTGCCCGGACAGGTGATCAGCCCCAGCATTTT | CSARTGDQPQHF
many | TRBJ2-7 | TRBV6-6 | NA | TGTGCCAGCAGTTACTCGGCTAGCAGCTACGAGCAGTACTTC | CASSYSASSYEQYF
few | TRBJ2-1 | TRBV3-1 | NA | TGTGCCAGCAGTATGACTAGTTCCAACAATGAGCAGTTCTTC | CASSMTSSNNEQFF
NA | TRBJ2-3 | TRBV4-3 | NA | TGCGCCAGCAGCCTGCAGCGGGTACCCACAGATACGCAGTATTTT | CASSLQRVPTDTQYF
NA | TRBJ1-4 | TRBV4-1 | NA | TGCGCCAGCAGCCCAGGGGAGGGCACTAATGAAAAACTGTTTTTT | CASSPGEGTNEKLFF
many | TRBJ2-2 | TRBV12-3/TRBV12-4 | NA | TGTGCCAGCAGTTTAGAGGGGTGGACCGGGGAGCTGTTTTTT | CASSLEGWTGELFF
NA | TRBJ2-7 | TRBV5-1 | NA | TGCGCCAGCAGCGGATACACATCCTACGAGCAGTACTTC | CASSGYTSYEQYF
few | TRBJ1-1 | TRBV6-6 | NA | TGTGCCAGCAAAGGGGCGGGGGCTGAAGCTTTCTTT | CASKGAGAEAFF
NA | TRBJ2-3 | TRBV5-4 | NA | TGTGCCAGCAGCCCGTCCGTCCTTTCTAGCACAGATACGCAGTATTTT | CASSPSVLSSTDTQYF
NA | TRBJ2-1 | TRBV20-1 | TRBD2 | TGCAGTGCAAAAAATAGCGGGGGAAATTACAATGAGCAGTTCTTC | CSAKNSGGNYNEQFF
NA | TRBJ2-4 | TRBV12-3/TRBV12-4 | TRBD2 | TGTGCCAGCAATCGGCGGGAGGAGGGGAACATTCAGTACTTC | CASNRREEGNIQYF